The TCR beta chain described here comes from a study of early T cells in non-severe SARS-CoV-2 infection. The CDR3 is 10 residues long. Germline-derived CDR1 and CDR2 are GTSNPN and SVGIG (reference sequence). Trimming left V 5 bases short and J 0 bases short, with 1 base between. Via MiXCR, TCRdb re-called the 5' RACE reads, giving one row per CDR3 protein. Seen here are tens of thousands of distinct CDR3 sequences, roughly a tenth observed once, and the top ten hold about 6%. The chain is built from TRBV30 and TRBJ1-1, with D hard to call. The receptor was isolated from an adult who was a healthcare worker with PCR-confirmed SARS-CoV-2 infection or an uninfected control (not recorded which). Sequences were obtained from whole blood. The CDR3 loop is CAWVNTEAFF. DNA for the CDR3: TGTGCCTGGGTGAACACTGAAGCTTTCTTT.